These 5 T cell receptor beta chains were sequenced from one sample in a study of T-cell reconstitution after alpha-beta-depleted transplantation in children. The TCRbeta library was prepared with unique molecular identifiers. TCRdb analysed the PCR reads with MiXCR anew, one entry per CDR3 protein. In the table there are about 200,000 distinct CDR3 sequences, 6.3% of which are singletons. Here the sequenced sample was PBMCs, taken before TCRalphabeta/CD19-depleted stem cell transplant. These receptor sequences come from a girl less than two years old with combined immunodeficiency, due to receive a stem cell transplant.

Ten or more counts support this clonotype. The chain employs TRBV2 and TRBJ2-7, with no clear D. This CDR3 is 13 amino acids long. Between the trimmed V and J ends, which lost 2 bases and 3 bases, there was a span of 8 bases. Germline V gene data show CDR1 as SNHLY and CDR2 as FYNNEI. CDR3 amino acids: CASSERKYYEQYF. DNA of the CDR3: TGTGCCAGCAGTGAAAGGAAGTACTACGAGCAGTACTTC.

This clonotype was recorded a few times. V usage is TRBV13 and J usage is TRBJ1-2, with 8 positions matching TRBD1. The J segment lost 6 bases and the V segment lost 5 bases, leaving 8 bases of the junction unmatched. This CDR3 has 14 residues. In germline, CDR1 is PRHDT, CDR2 FYEKMQ (reference sequence). The DNA for the CDR3 is TGTGCCAGCAGCATTGACCAGGGGGCACATGGCTACACCTTC. Residues: CASSIDQGAHGYTF.

This clonotype was observed at least ten times. The rearrangement joins TRBV29-1 to TRBJ2-3, with unresolved D. Trimming pared 6 bases from V and 2 bases from J, leaving 12 bases between. CDR3 length equals 13 residues. Germline CDR1 reads SQVTM; CDR2 reads ANQGSEA. Written as DNA, the CDR3 is TGCAGCGTGATCGGGCTTTACACAGATACGCAGTATTTT. Translating it yields CSVIGLYTDTQYF.

This clonotype was counted many times. The chain employs TRBV20-1 and TRBJ2-3; TRBD2 matches 11 bases. CDR1 is DFQATT, CDR2 SNEGSKA, per germline (reference sequence). CDR3 length: 13 amino acids. V was pared by 3 bases and J by 6 bases, with 2 bases of the junction left unmatched. DNA of the CDR3: TGCAGTGCTAGGACTAGCGGGACGGATACGCAGTATTTT. The encoded protein is CSARTSGTDTQYF.

This clonotype was detected ten times or more. The chain recombines TRBV14 with TRBJ1-1; D unresolved. The germline V gene encodes CDR1 SGHDN and CDR2 FVKESK. The CDR3 totals 13 residues. V lost 0 bases and J 3 bases, leaving 5 bases between the germline ends. The CDR3 DNA follows: TGTGCCAGCAGCCAAGAGGAACACACTGAAGCTTTCTTT. Its protein is CASSQEEHTEAFF.